This paragraph covers one T cell receptor beta chain sequence. The antigen remains unidentified. The treatment was: about 20 received Ad26.COV2.S at low or high dose, single or two shots; several received placebo; per-sample allocation not given. Sample collection was performed on day 63 after the first vaccine or placebo injection. V lost 5 bases, J lost 8 bases, and 21 bases lay in between. The length of the CDR3 is 15 residues. Germline values: CDR1 SGHVS, CDR2 FQNEAQ. The sample belongs to a study of Ad26.COV2.S vaccination and SARS-CoV-2 variants. Overall study findings and caveats: Placebo recipients showed lower spike-specific TCR breadth than vaccinees.

TCRdb keeps only in-frame clones here, not all; method: immunoSEQ multiplex PCR. The sample shows hundreds of thousands of clones, more than 75% of them seen only once. The input for sequencing was peripheral blood, taken in a trial of Ad26.COV2.S vaccine versus placebo. The sequence derives from a person between 18 and 60 years old who received the Ad26.COV2.S COVID-19 vaccine or a placebo. The gene calls are TRBV7-8 and TRBJ2-5; TRBD1 might be the D (5 bases). The CDR3 protein is CASSIPGFSSGTQYF. The DNA for the CDR3 is TGTGCCAGCAGCATACCAGGGTTTAGCTCCGGAACCCAGTACTTC.